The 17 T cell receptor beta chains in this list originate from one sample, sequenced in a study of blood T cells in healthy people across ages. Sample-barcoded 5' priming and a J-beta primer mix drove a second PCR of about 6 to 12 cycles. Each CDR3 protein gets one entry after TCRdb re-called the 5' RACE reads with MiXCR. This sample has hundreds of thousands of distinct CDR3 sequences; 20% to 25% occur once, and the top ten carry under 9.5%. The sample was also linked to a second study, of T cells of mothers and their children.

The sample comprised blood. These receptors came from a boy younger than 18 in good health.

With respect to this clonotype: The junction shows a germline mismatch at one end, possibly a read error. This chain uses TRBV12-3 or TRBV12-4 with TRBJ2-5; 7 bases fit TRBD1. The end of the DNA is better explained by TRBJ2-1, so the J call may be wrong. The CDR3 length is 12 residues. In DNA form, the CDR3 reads TGTGTCAGCAGTCGACAGGGTCTCGCGCAGTTCTTC. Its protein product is CVSSRQGLAQFF.

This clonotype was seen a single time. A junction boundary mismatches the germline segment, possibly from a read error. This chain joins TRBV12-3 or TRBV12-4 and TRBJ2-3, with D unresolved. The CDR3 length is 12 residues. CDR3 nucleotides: TGTGACAGCAGAGTTAGACCAGATACGCAGTATTTT. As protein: CDSRVRPDTQYF.

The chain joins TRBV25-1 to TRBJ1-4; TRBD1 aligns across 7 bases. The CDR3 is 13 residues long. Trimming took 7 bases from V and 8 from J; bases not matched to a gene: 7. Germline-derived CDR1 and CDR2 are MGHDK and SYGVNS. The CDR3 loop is CASNDRVGEKLFF. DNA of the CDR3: TGTGCCAGCAACGACAGGGTTGGAGAAAAACTGTTTTTT.

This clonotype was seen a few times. DNA for the CDR3: TGTGCCAGTCGGGCGGCGGCCTACGAGCAGTACTTC. This sequence encodes CASRAAAYEQYF. The chain uses TRBV27 and TRBJ2-7; D not resolved. Germline V gene data show CDR1 as MNHEY and CDR2 as SMNVEV (reference sequence). V lost 9 bases and J 2 bases, leaving 11 bases between the germline ends. This CDR3 comprises 12 residues.

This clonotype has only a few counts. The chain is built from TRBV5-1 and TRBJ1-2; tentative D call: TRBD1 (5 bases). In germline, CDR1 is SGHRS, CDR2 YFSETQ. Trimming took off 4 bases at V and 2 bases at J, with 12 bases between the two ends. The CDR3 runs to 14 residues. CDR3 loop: CASSEWGPNYGYTF. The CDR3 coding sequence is TGCGCCAGCAGCGAGTGGGGCCCAAACTATGGCTACACCTTC.

The DNA for the CDR3 is TGTGCCAGCAGCTTGGACAGGGACGGCAATCAGCCCCAGCATTTT. Its protein is CASSLDRDGNQPQHF. The chain employs TRBV7-2 and TRBJ1-5; TRBD1 agrees at 8 bases. The length of the CDR3 is 15 residues. The trim removed 3 bases at V and 2 bases at J, leaving 3 bases unmatched. From germline, CDR1 is SGHTA and CDR2 FQGNSA.

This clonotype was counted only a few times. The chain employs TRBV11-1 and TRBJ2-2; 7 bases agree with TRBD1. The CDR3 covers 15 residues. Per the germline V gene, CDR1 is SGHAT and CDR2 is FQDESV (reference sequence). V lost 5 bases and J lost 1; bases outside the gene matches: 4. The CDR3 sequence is CASSIQGMNTGELFF. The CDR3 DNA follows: TGTGCCAGCAGCATACAGGGGATGAACACCGGGGAGCTGTTTTTT.

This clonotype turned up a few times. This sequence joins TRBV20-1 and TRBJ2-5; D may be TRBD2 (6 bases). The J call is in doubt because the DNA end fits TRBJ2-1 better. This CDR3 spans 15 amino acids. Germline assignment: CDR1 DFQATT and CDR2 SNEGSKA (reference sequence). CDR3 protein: CSAPTGTLHYNEQFF. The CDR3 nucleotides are TGCAGTGCCCCGACCGGGACTCTTCACTACAATGAGCAGTTCTTC.

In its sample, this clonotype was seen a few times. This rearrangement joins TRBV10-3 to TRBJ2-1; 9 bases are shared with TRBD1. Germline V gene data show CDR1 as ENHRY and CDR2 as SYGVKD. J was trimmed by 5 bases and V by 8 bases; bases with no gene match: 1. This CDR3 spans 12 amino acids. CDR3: CAIGDRDNEQFF. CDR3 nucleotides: TGTGCCATCGGGGACAGGGACAATGAGCAGTTCTTC.

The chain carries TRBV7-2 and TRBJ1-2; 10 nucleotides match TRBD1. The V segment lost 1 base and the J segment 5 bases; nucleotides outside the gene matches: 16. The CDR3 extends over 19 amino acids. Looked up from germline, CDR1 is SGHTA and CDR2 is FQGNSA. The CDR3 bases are TGTGCCAGCAGCTTAGGTGGCCCATCCGGGACAGGGGAACGGTATGGCTACACCTTC. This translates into CASSLGGPSGTGERYGYTF.

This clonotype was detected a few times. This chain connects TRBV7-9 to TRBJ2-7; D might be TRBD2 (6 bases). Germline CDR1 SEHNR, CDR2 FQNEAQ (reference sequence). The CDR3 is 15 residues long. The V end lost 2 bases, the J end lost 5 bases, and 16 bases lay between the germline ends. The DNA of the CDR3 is TGTGCCAGCAGCTTATCGGGAGAGTCTCGTAACGAGCAGTACTTC. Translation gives CASSLSGESRNEQYF.

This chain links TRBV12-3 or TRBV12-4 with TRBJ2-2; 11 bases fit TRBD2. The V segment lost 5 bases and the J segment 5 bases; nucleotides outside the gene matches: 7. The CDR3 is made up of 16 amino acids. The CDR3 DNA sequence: TGTGCCAGCAGTGAAACTAGCGGGGGAAGTACCGGGGAGCTGTTTTTT. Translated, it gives CASSETSGGSTGELFF.

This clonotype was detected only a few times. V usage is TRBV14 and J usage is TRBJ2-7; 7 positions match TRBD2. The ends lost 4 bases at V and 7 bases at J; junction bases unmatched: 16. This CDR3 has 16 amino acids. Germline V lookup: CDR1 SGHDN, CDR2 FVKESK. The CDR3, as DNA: TGTGCCAGCAGCCTCCTGGGCAGCGGGAAATCGGAGGAGCAGTACTTC. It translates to CASSLLGSGKSEEQYF.

Written as DNA, the CDR3 is TGCGCCAGCAGCCAAGAGCCTGGCCTACAGCCCCAGCATTTT. Translating gives CASSQEPGLQPQHF. The V gene is TRBV4-1, the J gene TRBJ1-5, with D hard to call. The CDR3 sequence is 14 residues long. Germline-derived CDR1 and CDR2 are MGHRA and YSYEKL. V lost 0 bases, J lost 7 bases, and 10 bases lay in between.

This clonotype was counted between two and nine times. This CDR3 is CASSWVIRETQYF. CDR3 nucleotides: TGTGCCAGCAGTTGGGTAATCCGAGAGACCCAGTACTTC. The V and J genes are TRBV12-3 or TRBV12-4 and TRBJ2-5; D not resolved. V was pared by 4 bases and J by 4 bases, with 10 bases between. The CDR3 totals 13 residues.

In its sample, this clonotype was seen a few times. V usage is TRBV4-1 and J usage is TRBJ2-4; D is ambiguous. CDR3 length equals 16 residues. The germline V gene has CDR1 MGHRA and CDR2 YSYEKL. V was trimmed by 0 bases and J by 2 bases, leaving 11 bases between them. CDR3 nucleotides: TGCGCCAGCAGCCAAGATCACCTGCCTCCCAAAAACATTCAGTACTTC. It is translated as CASSQDHLPPKNIQYF.

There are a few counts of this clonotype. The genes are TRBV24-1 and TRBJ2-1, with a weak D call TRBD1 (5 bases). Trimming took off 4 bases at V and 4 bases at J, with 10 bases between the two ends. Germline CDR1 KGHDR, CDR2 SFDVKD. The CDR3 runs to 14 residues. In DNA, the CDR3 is TGTGCCACCAGTGACTCGACAGAGTACAATGAGCAGTTCTTC. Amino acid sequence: CATSDSTEYNEQFF.